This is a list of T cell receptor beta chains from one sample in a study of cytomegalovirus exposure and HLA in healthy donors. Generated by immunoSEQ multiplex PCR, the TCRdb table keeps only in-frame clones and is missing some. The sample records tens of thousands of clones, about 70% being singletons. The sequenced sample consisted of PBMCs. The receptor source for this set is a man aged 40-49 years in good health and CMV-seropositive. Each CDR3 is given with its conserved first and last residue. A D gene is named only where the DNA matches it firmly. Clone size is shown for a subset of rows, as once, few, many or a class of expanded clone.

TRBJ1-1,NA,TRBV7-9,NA,TGTGCCAGCAGCTTCTCGGCGGGTACTGAAGCTTTCTTT,CASSFSAGTEAFF
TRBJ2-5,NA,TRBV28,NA,TGTGCCAGCAGTTTTTCCCCAATGGAGGCGATCCAGAGGGAGACCCAGTACTTC,CASSFSPMEAIQRETQYF
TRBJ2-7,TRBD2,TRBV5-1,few,TGCGCCAGCAGCTCCGGGACTAGCGGGATGGACGAGCAGTACTTC,CASSSGTSGMDEQYF
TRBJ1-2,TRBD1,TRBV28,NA,TGTGCCAGCAGTACCGGACAGGGACCTTTCAACTATGGCTACACCTTC,CASSTGQGPFNYGYTF
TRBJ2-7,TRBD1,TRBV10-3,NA,TGTGCCATCAGGAATGGACAGGGCCGGGGTGGGACCTACGAGCAGTACTTC,CAIRNGQGRGGTYEQYF
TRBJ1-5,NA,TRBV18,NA,TGTGCCAGCTCCTCGACGGGCAGGGTTAGCAATCAGCCCCAGCATTTT,CASSSTGRVSNQPQHF
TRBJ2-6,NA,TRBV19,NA,TGTGCCAGTAGTATATATGCAGGCCACTCTGGGGCCAACGTCCTGACTTTC,CASSIYAGHSGANVLTF
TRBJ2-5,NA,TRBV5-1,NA,TGCGCCAGCAGCTTAAGTTTGCCTACCTCTCCGGAGACCCAGTACTTC,CASSLSLPTSPETQYF
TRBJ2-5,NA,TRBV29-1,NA,TGCAGCGTTGCACAGGGGGGGGAGACCCAGTACTTC,CSVAQGGETQYF
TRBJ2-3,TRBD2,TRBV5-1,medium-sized,TGCGCCAGCAGCTTGGCTAGCGGGGGCACAGATACGCAGTATTTT,CASSLASGGTDTQYF
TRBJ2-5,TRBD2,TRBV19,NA,TGTGCCAGTAGAACGGGAGGGCAAGGAGAGACCCAGTACTTC,CASRTGGQGETQYF
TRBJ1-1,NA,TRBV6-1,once,TGTGCCAGCAGTGAAGCGGAGCAGACTGAAGCTTTCTTT,CASSEAEQTEAFF
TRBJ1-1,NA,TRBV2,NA,TGTGCCAACACCCGGGACAATTTCAAAGCTTTCTTT,CANTRDNFKAFF
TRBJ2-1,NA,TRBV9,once,TGTGCCAGCAGCGTAAGGTCCGGGGATGAGCAGTTCTTC,CASSVRSGDEQFF
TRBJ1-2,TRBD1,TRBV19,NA,TGTGCCAGTAGCAGGGGACAGGGGAAGGTCTATGGCTACACCTTC,CASSRGQGKVYGYTF
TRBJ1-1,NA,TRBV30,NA,TGTGCCTGGAGTGGGGGGGGACACTTTGAAGCTTTCTTT,CAWSGGGHFEAFF
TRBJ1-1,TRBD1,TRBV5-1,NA,TGCGCCAGCAGCTTGGACAGGGGGAACACTGAAGCTTTCTTT,CASSLDRGNTEAFF
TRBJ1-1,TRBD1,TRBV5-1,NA,TGCGCCAGCAGGGTCGCTGAGGACAGGGCTGGGTTCTTT,CASRVAEDRAGFF
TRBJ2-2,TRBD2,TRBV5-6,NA,TGTGCCAGCAGCCGGATAGCGGGAGGGGCCGGGGAGCTGTTTTTT,CASSRIAGGAGELFF
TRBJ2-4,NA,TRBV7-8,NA,TGTGCCAGCAGCTCGGGGACTCTAAACATTCAGTACTTC,CASSSGTLNIQYF
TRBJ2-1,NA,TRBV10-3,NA,TGTGCCATCAGGCAACCACTAGAGGGAGCTGAGCAGTTCTTC,CAIRQPLEGAEQFF
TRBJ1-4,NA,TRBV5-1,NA,TGCGCCAGCAGCTTCGGGGGAGCTGGTGAAAAACTGTTTTTT,CASSFGGAGEKLFF
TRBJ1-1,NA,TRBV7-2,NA,TGTGCCAGCAGCTTAAGTCAGGGTCCCACTGAAGCTTTCTTT,CASSLSQGPTEAFF
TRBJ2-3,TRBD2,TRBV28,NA,TGTGCCAGCAGCCTTGGCCGGGGACTAGCGGGGGTAGCTACGCAGTATTTT,CASSLGRGLAGVATQYF
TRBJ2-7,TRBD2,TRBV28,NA,TGTGCCAGCAGAACGGCCGGGACTAGCGGGAGGAGCAGCTCCTACGAGCAGTACTTC,CASRTAGTSGRSSSYEQYF
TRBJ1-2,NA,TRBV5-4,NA,TGTGCCAGCAGCTTGGGTGGACAGCTTTTCTACACCTTC,CASSLGGQLFYTF
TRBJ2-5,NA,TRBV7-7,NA,TGTGCTAGCAGCTTAGCCCCCTTCCGCCAAGAGACCCAGTACTTC,CASSLAPFRQETQYF
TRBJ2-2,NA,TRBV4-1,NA,TGCGCCAGCAGCCCCCTACTCAGCGGAGGTACCGGGGAGCTGTTTTTT,CASSPLLSGGTGELFF
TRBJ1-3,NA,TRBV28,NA,TGTGCCAGCATCGGCGGGCAGACCGCTGGAAACACCATATATTTT,CASIGGQTAGNTIYF
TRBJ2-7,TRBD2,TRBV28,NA,TGTGCCAGCACCCCCGGACTAGCGTTCCCCTACGAGCAGTACTTC,CASTPGLAFPYEQYF
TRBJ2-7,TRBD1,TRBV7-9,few,TGTGCCAGCATTACTTCCGGGACAGCGAATTCCTACGAGCAGTACTTC,CASITSGTANSYEQYF
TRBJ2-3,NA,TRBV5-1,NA,TGCGCCAGCAGCCCACAACAGGGAGTGTTCGATACGCAGTATTTT,CASSPQQGVFDTQYF
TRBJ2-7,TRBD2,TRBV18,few,TGTGCCAGCTCACCATTAGCGGGGGGTCGGATGTCTAGCGAGCAGTACTTC,CASSPLAGGRMSSEQYF
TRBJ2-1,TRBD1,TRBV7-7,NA,TGTGCTAGCAGCTTAGGACAGGGGGCCTCCTACAATGAGCAGTTCTTC,CASSLGQGASYNEQFF
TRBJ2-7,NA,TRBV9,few,TGTGCCAGCAGCGTTTCTAGTAGCTCCTACGAGCAGTACTTC,CASSVSSSSYEQYF
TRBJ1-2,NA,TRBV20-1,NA,TGCAGTGCTAGTGAAACAGGGGGCTACACCTTC,CSASETGGYTF
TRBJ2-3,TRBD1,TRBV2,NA,TGTGCCAGCAGTGGAACAGGGGGCGCAGATACGCAGTATTTT,CASSGTGGADTQYF
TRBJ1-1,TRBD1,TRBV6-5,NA,TGTGCCAGCAGTCCCAGGGGGCCGGGCACTGAAGCTTTCTTT,CASSPRGPGTEAFF
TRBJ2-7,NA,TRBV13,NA,TGTGCCAGCAGCTTAAAGGGACTTACAAACTACGAGCAGTACTTC,CASSLKGLTNYEQYF
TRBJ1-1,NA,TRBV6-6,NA,TGTGCCAGCAGTTACTCGGCAGGCGCGAACACTGAAGCTTTCTTT,CASSYSAGANTEAFF